Listed below are T cell receptor beta chains from one sample, sequenced in a study of a mutant IDH1 vaccine in newly diagnosed glioma. These receptors have no known antigen. Produced via immunoSEQ multiplex PCR; TCRdb's table is partial and in-frame only. Among more than 55,000 clones listed, around 82% were seen once. The source was PBMCs, collected from a glioma patient whose treatment included an IDH1 peptide vaccine. These receptors were collected from a woman aged 18-30 years with glioma. Some clones in this sample may be carry-over from other donors' samples. CDR3s include the opening cysteine and the closing phenylalanine or tryptophan. The D gene is left open where the match is weak. The listing skips clone size in some rows; elsewhere it reads once, few, many or a size class.

clone_size: once
j_call: TRBJ2-2
d_call: NA
v_call: TRBV10-3
cdr3_aa: CAISTSTGELFF
cdr3_nt: TGTGCCATCAGCACTAGCACCGGGGAGCTGTTTTTT

clone_size: NA
j_call: TRBJ2-7
d_call: NA
v_call: TRBV7-6
cdr3_aa: CASSPTFGGVAEQYF
cdr3_nt: TGTGCCAGCAGCCCGACCTTCGGTGGGGTGGCCGAGCAGTACTTC

clone_size: NA
j_call: TRBJ2-1
d_call: TRBD2
v_call: TRBV5-6
cdr3_aa: CASSLWTSGGSNEQFF
cdr3_nt: TGTGCCAGCAGCCTCTGGACTAGCGGGGGGAGTAATGAGCAGTTCTTC

clone_size: NA
j_call: TRBJ2-7
d_call: TRBD2
v_call: TRBV7-2
cdr3_aa: CASSSDPTSSHEQYF
cdr3_nt: TGTGCCAGCAGCTCCGATCCGACTAGCAGCCACGAGCAGTACTTC

clone_size: NA
j_call: TRBJ1-4
d_call: NA
v_call: TRBV5-4
cdr3_aa: CASSPWRDFGKLFF
cdr3_nt: TGTGCCAGCAGCCCTTGGAGGGATTTCGGAAAACTGTTTTTT

clone_size: NA
j_call: TRBJ1-1
d_call: NA
v_call: TRBV5-1
cdr3_aa: CASSRDGAMNTEAFF
cdr3_nt: TGCGCCAGCAGTAGGGACGGAGCAATGAACACTGAAGCTTTCTTT

clone_size: NA
j_call: TRBJ1-3
d_call: NA
v_call: TRBV15
cdr3_aa: CATSSPPRGENTIYF
cdr3_nt: TGTGCCACCAGCAGCCCCCCTCGGGGCGAAAACACCATATATTTT

clone_size: NA
j_call: TRBJ2-6
d_call: NA
v_call: TRBV5-4
cdr3_aa: CAGRVRGANVLTF
cdr3_nt: TGTGCCGGCCGGGTAAGAGGGGCCAACGTCCTGACTTTC

clone_size: once
j_call: TRBJ2-4
d_call: NA
v_call: TRBV20-1
cdr3_aa: CSAGKNIQYF
cdr3_nt: TGCAGTGCTGGGAAAAACATTCAGTACTTC

clone_size: NA
j_call: TRBJ1-6
d_call: NA
v_call: TRBV9
cdr3_aa: CASSPGGDISPLHF
cdr3_nt: TGTGCCAGCAGCCCCGGTGGGGACATTTCACCCCTCCACTTT

clone_size: few
j_call: TRBJ2-3
d_call: NA
v_call: TRBV9
cdr3_aa: CASSVTTDTQYF
cdr3_nt: TGTGCCAGCAGCGTGACCACAGATACGCAGTATTTT

clone_size: NA
j_call: TRBJ2-2
d_call: NA
v_call: TRBV5-1
cdr3_aa: CATHVGGPITGELFF
cdr3_nt: TGCGCCACCCACGTAGGCGGACCTATCACCGGGGAGCTGTTTTTT